What follows describes a single TCR beta chain. Its antigen is as yet unknown. A much more abundant neighbour one base away suggests this may be a read error. In germline, CDR1 is SEHNR, CDR2 FQNEAQ (reference sequence). The CDR3 length is 12 residues. It was from around 20-30 mg of unsorted bulk tissue that RNA and DNA were co-extracted. Chronic HBV infection, untreated so far, was present in the patients. TCR beta cDNA came from approximately 490 ng total RNA, primed with a constant-region primer. Investigators got TCR beta libraries out of three nested multiplex PCR rounds, done with slightly modified ARM-PCR. TRBV1-TRBV30 forward primers paired with a C-beta reverse primer were used in the first two PCR rounds, which ran roughly 10 cycles each. TCRdb called the multiplex PCR reads again in MiXCR, with one record for every CDR3 protein. The sample includes some 130,000 distinct CDR3 sequences, approximately 71% seen only once; the top ten take roughly 8.1%.

These data come from a study of tumor-infiltrating lymphocytes in primary liver carcinoma. Study overall: Patients were both men and women, whose ages ran from 30 to 69 years.

Study-level points and caveats: Tumor-blood pairs (like tumor-adjacent pairs) overlapped less than tumor region pairs did. A significantly higher top-250-clone fraction was recorded for tumors than for blood (p = 0.039).

V is TRBV7-9 and J is TRBJ1-1; tentatively, D is TRBD1 (5 bases). The sequenced sample was tumor-adjacent normal liver tissue. This sequence originates from a woman in her fifties or sixties with primary liver carcinoma and hepatitis B virus infection. The CDR3 DNA follows: TGTGTCAGCAGCTCCGGGGGAGGGATAACTTTCTTT. Protein: CVSSSGGGITFF.